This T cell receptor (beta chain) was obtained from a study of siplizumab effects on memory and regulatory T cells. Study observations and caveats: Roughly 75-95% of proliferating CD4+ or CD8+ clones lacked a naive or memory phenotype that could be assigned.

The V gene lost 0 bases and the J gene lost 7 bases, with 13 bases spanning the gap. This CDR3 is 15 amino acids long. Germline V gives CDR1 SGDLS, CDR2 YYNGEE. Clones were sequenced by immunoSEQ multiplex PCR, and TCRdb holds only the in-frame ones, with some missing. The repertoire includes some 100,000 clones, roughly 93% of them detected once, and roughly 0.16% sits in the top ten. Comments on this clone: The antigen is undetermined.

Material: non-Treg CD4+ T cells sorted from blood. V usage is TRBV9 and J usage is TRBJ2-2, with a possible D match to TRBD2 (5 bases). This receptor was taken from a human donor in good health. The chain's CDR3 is CASSVEGSRDGELFF. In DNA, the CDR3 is TGTGCCAGCAGCGTAGAAGGCAGTCGGGACGGGGAGCTGTTTTTT. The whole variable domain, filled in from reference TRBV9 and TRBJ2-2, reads DSGVTQTPKHLITATGQRVTLRCSPRSGDLSVYWYQQSLDQGLQFLIQYYNGEERAKGNILERFSAQQFPDLHSELNLSSLELGDSALYFCASSVEGSRDGELFFGEGSRLTVL.